The clone carrying this TCR beta chain has just a few counts. This sample was taken from a study of T cells after yellow fever vaccination. 5'RACE template switching generated TCR cDNA, adding a universal primer site and UMIs. TCRdb passed the 5' RACE reads through MiXCR, listing each CDR3 protein once. Of some 300,000 distinct CDR3 sequences listed, approximately 11% were seen once; the top ten hold 3% to 3.5%. The CDR3 contains 18 residues. Germline lookup yields CDR1 LGHNA and CDR2 YSLEER. V lost 4 bases and J 2 bases, leaving 22 bases between the germline ends. The source was CD4+ T cells sorted from PBMCs, collected 45 days after the yellow fever booster vaccination. This TCR was recovered from a man aged 18 to 29 who received the YFV17D yellow fever vaccine. The chain carries TRBV4-3 and TRBJ2-3; D ambiguous. CDR3 nucleotides: TGCGCCAGCAGCCCCAACCCGGCGAGGCCATCCCCCACAGATACGCAGTATTTT. It is translated as CASSPNPARPSPTDTQYF.